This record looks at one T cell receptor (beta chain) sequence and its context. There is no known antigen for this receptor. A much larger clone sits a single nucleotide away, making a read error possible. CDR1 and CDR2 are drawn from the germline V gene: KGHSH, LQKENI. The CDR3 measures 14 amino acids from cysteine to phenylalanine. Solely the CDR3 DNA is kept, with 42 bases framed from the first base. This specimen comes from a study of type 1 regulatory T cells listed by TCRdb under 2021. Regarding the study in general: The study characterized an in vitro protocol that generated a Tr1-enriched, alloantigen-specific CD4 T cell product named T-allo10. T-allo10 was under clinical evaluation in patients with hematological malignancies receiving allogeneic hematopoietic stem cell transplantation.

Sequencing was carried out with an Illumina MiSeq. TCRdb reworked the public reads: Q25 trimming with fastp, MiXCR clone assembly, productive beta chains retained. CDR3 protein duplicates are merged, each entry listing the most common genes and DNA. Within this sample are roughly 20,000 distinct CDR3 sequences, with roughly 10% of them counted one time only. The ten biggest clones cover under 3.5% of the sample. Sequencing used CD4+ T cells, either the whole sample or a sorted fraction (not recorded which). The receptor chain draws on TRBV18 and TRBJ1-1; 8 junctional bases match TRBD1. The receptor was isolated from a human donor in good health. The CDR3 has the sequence CACSPQGVGTEAFF. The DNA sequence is TGTGCCTGCTCGCCACAGGGGGTAGGGACTGAAGCTTTCTTT.